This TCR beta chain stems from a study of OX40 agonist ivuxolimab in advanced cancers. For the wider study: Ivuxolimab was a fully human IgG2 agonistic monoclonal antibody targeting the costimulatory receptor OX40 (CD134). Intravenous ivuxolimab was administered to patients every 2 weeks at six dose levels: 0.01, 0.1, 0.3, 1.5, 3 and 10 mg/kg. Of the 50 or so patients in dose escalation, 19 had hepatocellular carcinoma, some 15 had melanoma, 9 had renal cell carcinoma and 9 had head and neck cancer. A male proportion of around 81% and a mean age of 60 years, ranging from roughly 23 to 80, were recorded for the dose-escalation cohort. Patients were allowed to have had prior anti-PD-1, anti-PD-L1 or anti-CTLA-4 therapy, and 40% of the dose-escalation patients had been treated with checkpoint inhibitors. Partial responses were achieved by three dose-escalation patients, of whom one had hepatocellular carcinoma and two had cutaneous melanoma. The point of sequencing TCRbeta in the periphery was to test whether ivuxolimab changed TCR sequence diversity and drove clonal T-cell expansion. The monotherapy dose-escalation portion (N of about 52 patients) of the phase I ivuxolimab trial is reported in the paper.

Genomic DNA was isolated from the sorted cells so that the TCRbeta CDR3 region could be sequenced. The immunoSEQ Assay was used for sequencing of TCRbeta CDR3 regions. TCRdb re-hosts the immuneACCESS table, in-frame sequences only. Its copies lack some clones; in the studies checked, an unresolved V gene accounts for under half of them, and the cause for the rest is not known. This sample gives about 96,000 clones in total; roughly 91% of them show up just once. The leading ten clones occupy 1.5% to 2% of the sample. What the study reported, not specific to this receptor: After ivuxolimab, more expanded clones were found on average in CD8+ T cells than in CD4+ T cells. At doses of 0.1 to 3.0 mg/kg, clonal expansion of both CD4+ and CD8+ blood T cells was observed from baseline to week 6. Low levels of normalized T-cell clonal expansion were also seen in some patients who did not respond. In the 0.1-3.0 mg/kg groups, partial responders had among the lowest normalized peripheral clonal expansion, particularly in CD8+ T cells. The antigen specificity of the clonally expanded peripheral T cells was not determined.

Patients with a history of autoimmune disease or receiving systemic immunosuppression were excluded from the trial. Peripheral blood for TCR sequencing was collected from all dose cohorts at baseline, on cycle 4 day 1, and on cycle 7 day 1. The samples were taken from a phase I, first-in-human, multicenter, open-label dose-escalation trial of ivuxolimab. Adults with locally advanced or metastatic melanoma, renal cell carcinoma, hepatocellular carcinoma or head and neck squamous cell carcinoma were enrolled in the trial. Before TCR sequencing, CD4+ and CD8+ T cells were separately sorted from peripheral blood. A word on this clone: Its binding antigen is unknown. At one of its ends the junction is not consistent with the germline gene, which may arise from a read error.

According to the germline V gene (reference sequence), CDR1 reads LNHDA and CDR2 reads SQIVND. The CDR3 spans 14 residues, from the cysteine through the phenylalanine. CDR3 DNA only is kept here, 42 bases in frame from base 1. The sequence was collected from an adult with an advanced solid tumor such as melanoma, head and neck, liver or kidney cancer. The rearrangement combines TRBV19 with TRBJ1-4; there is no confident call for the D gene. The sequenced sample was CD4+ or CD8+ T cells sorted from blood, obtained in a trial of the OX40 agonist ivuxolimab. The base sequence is TGTGCCAGTAGTGTAGAAGCTCGTAATGAAAAACTGTTTTTT. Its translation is CASSVEARNEKLFF. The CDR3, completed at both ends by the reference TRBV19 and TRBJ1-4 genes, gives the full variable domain DGGITQSPKYLFRKEGQNVTLSCEQNLNHDAMYWYRQDPGQGLRLIYYSQIVNDFQKGDIAEGYSVSREKKESFPLTVTSAQKNPTAFYLCASSVEARNEKLFFGSGTQLSVL.